Listed below are T cell receptor beta chains from one sample, sequenced in a study of cytotoxic CD8 clonotypes in ibrutinib-treated CLL. Measured with immunoSEQ multiplex PCR; TCRdb has only the in-frame clones, and not every one. The table includes hundreds of thousands of clones, around 70% detected once. Sequencing was performed on PBMCs, taken after 24 months of ibrutinib treatment. These receptors came from a human donor with chronic lymphocytic leukemia. Both conserved end residues are part of each CDR3. Fields, in order: CDR3 DNA, CDR3 protein, clone size, V gene, J gene, D gene. D genes are given only for firm matches. The size entry is marked missing in some rows and otherwise reads once, few, many or a size class.

CDR3nt: TGCGCCAGCAGCCAAGATTCCAGACAGGGCTCCTACGAGCAGTACTTC; CDR3aa: CASSQDSRQGSYEQYF; abundance: -; v_gene: TRBV4-1; j_gene: TRBJ2-7; d_gene: TRBD1
CDR3nt: TGTGCCAGCAGCCAGATGACGGGGCCAACTAATGAAAAACTGTTTTTT; CDR3aa: CASSQMTGPTNEKLFF; abundance: -; v_gene: TRBV14; j_gene: TRBJ1-4; d_gene: -
CDR3nt: TGCAGCGTTGCCGACTACCCCCACAATGAGCAGTTCTTC; CDR3aa: CSVADYPHNEQFF; abundance: -; v_gene: TRBV29-1; j_gene: TRBJ2-1; d_gene: -
CDR3nt: TGTGCCAGCAGTGAGGCCACGGGGGCGGACCAGTACTTC; CDR3aa: CASSEATGADQYF; abundance: -; v_gene: TRBV25-1; j_gene: TRBJ2-5; d_gene: -
CDR3nt: TGCAGCGTCAGGGACAGATCTAACTATGGCTACACCTTC; CDR3aa: CSVRDRSNYGYTF; abundance: -; v_gene: TRBV29-1; j_gene: TRBJ1-2; d_gene: TRBD1
CDR3nt: TGTGCCTGGAGTGCCATAGCGGGAACGGGATACGAGCAGTACTTC; CDR3aa: CAWSAIAGTGYEQYF; abundance: -; v_gene: TRBV30; j_gene: TRBJ2-7; d_gene: TRBD2
CDR3nt: TGTGCCAGCAGCGACCAATCCCGGGCGCCTGGGGACATTCAGTACTTC; CDR3aa: CASSDQSRAPGDIQYF; abundance: -; v_gene: TRBV28; j_gene: TRBJ2-4; d_gene: -
CDR3nt: TGTGCTAGCAGCTTGGGAGGTGGGCCCGAGACCCAGTACTTC; CDR3aa: CASSLGGGPETQYF; abundance: -; v_gene: TRBV7-7; j_gene: TRBJ2-5; d_gene: -
CDR3nt: TGTGCCAGCAGCAGACAAGTAAACACCGGGGAGCTGTTTTTT; CDR3aa: CASSRQVNTGELFF; abundance: -; v_gene: TRBV11-3; j_gene: TRBJ2-2; d_gene: -
CDR3nt: TGTGCCAGCAGCGCCGAACCTGCGTCGGGGGGAAACACCATATATTTT; CDR3aa: CASSAEPASGGNTIYF; abundance: -; v_gene: TRBV9; j_gene: TRBJ1-3; d_gene: -
CDR3nt: TGCGCCAGCAGCTTGGGGGATTGGGGGTTTCACTCCTACAATGAGCAGTTCTTC; CDR3aa: CASSLGDWGFHSYNEQFF; abundance: -; v_gene: TRBV5-1; j_gene: TRBJ2-1; d_gene: -
CDR3nt: TGTGCCAGCAGCGTGGGACTCCTGGCCAAAAACATTCAGTACTTC; CDR3aa: CASSVGLLAKNIQYF; abundance: -; v_gene: TRBV11-2; j_gene: TRBJ2-4; d_gene: -
CDR3nt: TGTGCCAGCAGGCGACTAGCGGGAGCTTACAATGAGCAGTTCTTC; CDR3aa: CASRRLAGAYNEQFF; abundance: -; v_gene: TRBV6-5; j_gene: TRBJ2-1; d_gene: TRBD2
CDR3nt: TGTGCCAGCAGACGCCAACAGGGTTCCATTCAGTACTTC; CDR3aa: CASRRQQGSIQYF; abundance: -; v_gene: TRBV6-6; j_gene: TRBJ2-4; d_gene: -
CDR3nt: TGTGCCAGCAGCTTGGCCGGGGCCCGAATGGGTACCGGGGAGCTGTTTTTT; CDR3aa: CASSLAGARMGTGELFF; abundance: once; v_gene: TRBV5-4; j_gene: TRBJ2-2; d_gene: -
CDR3nt: TGTGCCACCAGCCGGACTAGCGTCACAGATACGCAGTATTTT; CDR3aa: CATSRTSVTDTQYF; abundance: -; v_gene: TRBV15; j_gene: TRBJ2-3; d_gene: TRBD2
CDR3nt: TGTGCCAGCAGCTTAGCTCTAGCAGATACGCAGTATTTT; CDR3aa: CASSLALADTQYF; abundance: -; v_gene: TRBV7-9; j_gene: TRBJ2-3; d_gene: -
CDR3nt: TGTGCCAGCAGTGAATTGGGACAGGGGTACCATGTGGCAGAGACCCAGTACTTC; CDR3aa: CASSELGQGYHVAETQYF; abundance: few; v_gene: TRBV2; j_gene: TRBJ2-5; d_gene: TRBD1
CDR3nt: TGTGCCAGCAGTTCCCGCCCCGATAGGACAGATACGCAGTATTTT; CDR3aa: CASSSRPDRTDTQYF; abundance: -; v_gene: TRBV28; j_gene: TRBJ2-3; d_gene: -
CDR3nt: TGTGCCAGCAGTTACACCAGAACAGGTTTCCATGAGCAGTTCTTC; CDR3aa: CASSYTRTGFHEQFF; abundance: -; v_gene: TRBV6-6; j_gene: TRBJ2-1; d_gene: -
CDR3nt: TGTGCCAGCAGCGCGGGAGGAGAGACCCAGTACTTC; CDR3aa: CASSAGGETQYF; abundance: few; v_gene: TRBV9; j_gene: TRBJ2-5; d_gene: TRBD2
CDR3nt: TGTGCCACCAGCTCCCCTTACGGGACAGGGATCGAGCAGTACTTC; CDR3aa: CATSSPYGTGIEQYF; abundance: -; v_gene: TRBV15; j_gene: TRBJ2-7; d_gene: TRBD1
CDR3nt: TGTGCCAGCAGTTTTGAGGGAGGAAAACTGTTTTTT; CDR3aa: CASSFEGGKLFF; abundance: -; v_gene: TRBV28; j_gene: TRBJ1-4; d_gene: -
CDR3nt: TGCAGCGCCGGGACAGAGAGAGATACGCAGTATTTT; CDR3aa: CSAGTERDTQYF; abundance: once; v_gene: TRBV29-1; j_gene: TRBJ2-3; d_gene: TRBD1
CDR3nt: TGTGCCAGCAGCAACCGGGACAGGGCGGAGACCCAGTACTTC; CDR3aa: CASSNRDRAETQYF; abundance: -; v_gene: TRBV11-2; j_gene: TRBJ2-5; d_gene: TRBD1
CDR3nt: TGTGCCAGCAGCTTAGGACCAACAGGGGGTCGGGACGAGCAGTACTTC; CDR3aa: CASSLGPTGGRDEQYF; abundance: few; v_gene: TRBV11-1; j_gene: TRBJ2-7; d_gene: TRBD1
CDR3nt: TGTGCCAGCAGCGTTGGCAGGGGCCCCGACTATGGTGGCTACACCTTC; CDR3aa: CASSVGRGPDYGGYTF; abundance: once; v_gene: TRBV9; j_gene: TRBJ1-2; d_gene: -
CDR3nt: TGTGCCACCTCGATGGGGAACACTGAAGCTTTCTTT; CDR3aa: CATSMGNTEAFF; abundance: few; v_gene: TRBV2; j_gene: TRBJ1-1; d_gene: -
CDR3nt: TGTGCCTGGAGTTTGTCCCGGCTCAAGGAGACCCAGTACTTC; CDR3aa: CAWSLSRLKETQYF; abundance: -; v_gene: TRBV30; j_gene: TRBJ2-5; d_gene: -
CDR3nt: TGTGCCAGCAGTTTGGAGGGTGTTGGAGGCTACACCTTC; CDR3aa: CASSLEGVGGYTF; abundance: -; v_gene: TRBV27; j_gene: TRBJ1-2; d_gene: -
CDR3nt: TGCGCCAGCAGTCGCCGGGCGCCCACCTACGAGCAGTACTTC; CDR3aa: CASSRRAPTYEQYF; abundance: once; v_gene: TRBV5-1; j_gene: TRBJ2-7; d_gene: -
CDR3nt: TGTGCCAGCAGTTTATGGAATACTCTAGCCGAGCAGTACTTC; CDR3aa: CASSLWNTLAEQYF; abundance: -; v_gene: TRBV28; j_gene: TRBJ2-7; d_gene: -
CDR3nt: TGTGCCAGCAGCTTGGTGAGCGGAGACTACGAGCAGTACTTC; CDR3aa: CASSLVSGDYEQYF; abundance: once; v_gene: TRBV5-4; j_gene: TRBJ2-7; d_gene: -
CDR3nt: TGTGCCAGCAGTTTGGGGTACAATGAGCAGTTCTTC; CDR3aa: CASSLGYNEQFF; abundance: -; v_gene: TRBV28; j_gene: TRBJ2-1; d_gene: -
CDR3nt: TGTGCCTGGGAGGGAAGCTCCTACAATGAGCAGTTCTTC; CDR3aa: CAWEGSSYNEQFF; abundance: few; v_gene: TRBV30; j_gene: TRBJ2-1; d_gene: -
CDR3nt: TGTGCCAGCAGCGTAGATGCGACTAGCGGCTCCTACGAGCAGTACTTC; CDR3aa: CASSVDATSGSYEQYF; abundance: -; v_gene: TRBV9; j_gene: TRBJ2-7; d_gene: TRBD2
CDR3nt: TGTGCCAGCAGCCCCGGGCAGAGATATGAGCAGTTCTTC; CDR3aa: CASSPGQRYEQFF; abundance: -; v_gene: TRBV7-3; j_gene: TRBJ2-1; d_gene: -
CDR3nt: TGTGCCAGCAGCTCGGGACTAGCGGGTGCGTCCGATACGCAGTATTTT; CDR3aa: CASSSGLAGASDTQYF; abundance: -; v_gene: TRBV7-9; j_gene: TRBJ2-3; d_gene: TRBD2
CDR3nt: TGTGCCAGCAGCAATAGGGGTTCTAGCACAGATACGCAGTATTTT; CDR3aa: CASSNRGSSTDTQYF; abundance: -; v_gene: TRBV21-1; j_gene: TRBJ2-3; d_gene: -
CDR3nt: TGTGCCAGCTCAATAGGGGAGGACACTGAAGCTTTCTTT; CDR3aa: CASSIGEDTEAFF; abundance: once; v_gene: TRBV18; j_gene: TRBJ1-1; d_gene: -
CDR3nt: TGTGCCAGCTCACCTGGTGGGGCAGATACGCAGTATTTT; CDR3aa: CASSPGGADTQYF; abundance: few; v_gene: TRBV18; j_gene: TRBJ2-3; d_gene: -
CDR3nt: TGTGCCAGCAGCCATGGGACTAGCGGTTCCTACGAGCAGTACTTC; CDR3aa: CASSHGTSGSYEQYF; abundance: -; v_gene: TRBV4-2; j_gene: TRBJ2-7; d_gene: TRBD2
CDR3nt: TGTGCCCGAAGGGGGAATGGCTACACCTTC; CDR3aa: CARRGNGYTF; abundance: few; v_gene: TRBV11-3; j_gene: TRBJ1-2; d_gene: -
CDR3nt: TGTGCCAGCAGCTTAGCGGGATCGAGCTCCTACAATGAGCAGTTCTTC; CDR3aa: CASSLAGSSSYNEQFF; abundance: -; v_gene: TRBV5-4; j_gene: TRBJ2-1; d_gene: TRBD2
CDR3nt: TGTGCCAGCAGCCAAACGAGCGGGAGGTCGGATGAGCAGTTCTTC; CDR3aa: CASSQTSGRSDEQFF; abundance: -; v_gene: TRBV4-2; j_gene: TRBJ2-1; d_gene: TRBD2
CDR3nt: TGTGCCAGCAGTCCCATGGGCCAGCATGAAGCTTTCTTT; CDR3aa: CASSPMGQHEAFF; abundance: -; v_gene: TRBV6-5; j_gene: TRBJ1-1; d_gene: -
CDR3nt: TGTGCCACCAGCAGAGAGGGCTTGGGAGCCTACAATGAGCAGTTCTTC; CDR3aa: CATSREGLGAYNEQFF; abundance: -; v_gene: TRBV15; j_gene: TRBJ2-1; d_gene: -